This T cell receptor beta chain derives from a study of shared clonotypes between healthy human individuals. Overall study results and limits: Depth was large, yet rarefaction showed that sorted-subset sequencing was incomplete. The sharing of 4.5% to 5.5% of naive CD4 clonotypes was seen across a few donors. Tissue TCR repertoires likely differ from these blood-only repertoires.

Libraries were prepared by immunoSEQ multiplex PCR; TCRdb keeps only in-frame clonotypes and omits some of them. The repertoire includes roughly 2 million clones, about 95% of them detected once, and roughly 1% sits in the top ten. Turning to this clone: Antigen: not known.

CD45RO-negative, CCR7-selected cells formed the naive CD8 fraction, which excluded terminally differentiated effector memory CD45RA+ cells. The healthy adult donors were HIV-negative and reported no recent acute infections or vaccinations. This CDR3 region has 16 residues. The germline gives CDR1 SGHTA, CDR2 FQGNSA. Deletions cut 2 bases from V and 0 bases from J, with 11 bases between. This rearrangement joins TRBV7-2 to TRBJ1-5; D is unclear. Sequenced: naive CD8+ T cells sorted from blood. The source is a man aged 18 to 30 in good health. CDR3 sequence: CASSLTTELSNQPQHF. The CDR3 nucleotides read TGTGCCAGCAGCTTAACCACAGAGCTTAGCAATCAGCCCCAGCATTTT.